The clone carrying this T cell receptor (beta chain) was counted once. The sample comes from a study of blood T cell repertoires in COVID-19. The CDR3 length is 14 residues. Looked up from germline, CDR1 is PRHDT and CDR2 is FYEKMQ (reference sequence). Trimming took 5 bases from V and 7 from J, leaving 14 bases between them. Only in-frame clones appear in the TCRdb table, and some are missing; sequencing was by immunoSEQ multiplex PCR. The sample comprises about 270,000 clones, roughly 90% of which are singletons, and 1% rests with the top ten. This receptor was obtained from a woman between 25 and 40 years old who had recovered from COVID-19. The rearrangement uses TRBV13 and TRBJ1-4; TRBD1 is a possible D gene (6 bases). Sequencing input: PBMCs or T cells enriched from blood (not recorded which). In DNA, the CDR3 is TGTGCCAGCAGCGTTTCGGGACACTTTGAAAAACTGTTTTTT. Protein: CASSVSGHFEKLFF.